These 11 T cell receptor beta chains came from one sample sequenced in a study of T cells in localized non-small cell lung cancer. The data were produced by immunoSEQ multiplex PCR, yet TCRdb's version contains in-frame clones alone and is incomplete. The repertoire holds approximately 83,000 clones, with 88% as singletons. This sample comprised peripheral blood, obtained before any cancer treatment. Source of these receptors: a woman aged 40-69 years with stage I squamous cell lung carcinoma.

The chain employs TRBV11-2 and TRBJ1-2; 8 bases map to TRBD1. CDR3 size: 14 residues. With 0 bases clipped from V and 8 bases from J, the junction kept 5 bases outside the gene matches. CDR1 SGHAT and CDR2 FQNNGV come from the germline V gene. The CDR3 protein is CASSLEQGVGGYTF. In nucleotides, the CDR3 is TGTGCCAGCAGCTTAGAACAGGGGGTCGGGGGCTACACCTTC.

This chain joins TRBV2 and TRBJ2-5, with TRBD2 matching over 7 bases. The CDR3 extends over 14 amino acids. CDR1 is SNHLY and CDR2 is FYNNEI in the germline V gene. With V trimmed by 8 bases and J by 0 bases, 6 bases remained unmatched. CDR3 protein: CASWAGVYQETQYF. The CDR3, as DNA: TGTGCCAGCTGGGCGGGGGTGTACCAAGAGACCCAGTACTTC. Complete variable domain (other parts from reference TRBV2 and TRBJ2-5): EPEVTQTPSHQVTQMGQEVILRCVPISNHLYFYWYRQILGQKVEFLVSFYNNEISEKSEIFDDQFSVERPDGSNFTLKIRSTKLEDSAMYFCASWAGVYQETQYFGPGTRLLVL.

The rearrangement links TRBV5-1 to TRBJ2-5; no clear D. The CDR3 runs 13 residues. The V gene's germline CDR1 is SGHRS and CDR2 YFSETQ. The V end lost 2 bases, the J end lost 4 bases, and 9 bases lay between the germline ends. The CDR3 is CASSFETLETQYF. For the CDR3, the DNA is TGCGCCAGCAGCTTTGAGACCCTAGAGACCCAGTACTTC.

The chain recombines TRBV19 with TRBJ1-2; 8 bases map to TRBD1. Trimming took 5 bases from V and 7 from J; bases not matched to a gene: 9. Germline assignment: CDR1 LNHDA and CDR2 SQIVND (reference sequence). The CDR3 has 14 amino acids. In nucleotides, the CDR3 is TGTGCCAGTAGTCAGGCAGGGGGCAGGAGTGGCTACACCTTC. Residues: CASSQAGGRSGYTF.

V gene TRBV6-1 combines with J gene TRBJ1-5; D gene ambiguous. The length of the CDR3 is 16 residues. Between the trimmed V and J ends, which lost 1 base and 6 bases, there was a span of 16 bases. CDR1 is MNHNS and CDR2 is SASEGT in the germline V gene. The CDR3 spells CASSEGPFFGVQPQHF. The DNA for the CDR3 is TGTGCCAGCAGTGAAGGCCCATTCTTCGGGGTTCAGCCCCAGCATTTT.

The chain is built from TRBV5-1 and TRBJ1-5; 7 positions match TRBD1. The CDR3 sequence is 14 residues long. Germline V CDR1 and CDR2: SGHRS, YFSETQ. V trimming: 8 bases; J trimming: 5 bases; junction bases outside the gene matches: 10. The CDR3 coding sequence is TGCGCCAGGTGGACAGGTCCTAGGGATCAGCCCCAGCATTTT. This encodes CARWTGPRDQPQHF.

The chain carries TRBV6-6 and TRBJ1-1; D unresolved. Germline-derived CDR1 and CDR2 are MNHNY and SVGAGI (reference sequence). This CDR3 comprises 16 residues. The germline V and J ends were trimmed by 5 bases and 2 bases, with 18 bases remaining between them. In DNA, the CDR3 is TGTGCCAGCAGTCAGGTAGGACGGAACCTCAACACTGAAGCTTTCTTT. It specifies CASSQVGRNLNTEAFF.

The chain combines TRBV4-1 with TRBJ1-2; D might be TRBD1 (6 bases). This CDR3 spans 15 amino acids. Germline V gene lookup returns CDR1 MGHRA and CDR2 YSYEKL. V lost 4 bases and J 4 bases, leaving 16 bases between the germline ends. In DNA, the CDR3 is TGCGCCAGCAGCCCCGGGTCGCGGGACACCTATGGCTACACCTTC. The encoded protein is CASSPGSRDTYGYTF.

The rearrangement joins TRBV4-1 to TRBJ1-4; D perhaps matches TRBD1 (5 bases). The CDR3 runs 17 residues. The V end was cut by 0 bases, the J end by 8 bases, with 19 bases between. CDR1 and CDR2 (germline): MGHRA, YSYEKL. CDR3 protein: CASSQDTSLGVAEKLFF. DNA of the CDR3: TGCGCCAGCAGCCAAGATACAAGTTTGGGGGTGGCGGAAAAACTGTTTTTT.

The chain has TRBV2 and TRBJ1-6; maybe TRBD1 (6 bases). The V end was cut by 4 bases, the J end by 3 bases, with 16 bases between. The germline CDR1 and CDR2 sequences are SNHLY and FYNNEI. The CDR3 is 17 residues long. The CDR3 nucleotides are TGTGCCAGCAGTGTTCGAGGGGGGGCTAACTATAATTCACCCCTCCACTTT. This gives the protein CASSVRGGANYNSPLHF.

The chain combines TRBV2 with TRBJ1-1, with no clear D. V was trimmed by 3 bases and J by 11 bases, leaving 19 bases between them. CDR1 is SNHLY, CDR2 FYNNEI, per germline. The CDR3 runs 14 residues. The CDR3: CASSDTFPLPGAFF. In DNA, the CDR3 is TGTGCCAGCAGTGACACTTTCCCGCTCCCGGGGGCTTTCTTT.